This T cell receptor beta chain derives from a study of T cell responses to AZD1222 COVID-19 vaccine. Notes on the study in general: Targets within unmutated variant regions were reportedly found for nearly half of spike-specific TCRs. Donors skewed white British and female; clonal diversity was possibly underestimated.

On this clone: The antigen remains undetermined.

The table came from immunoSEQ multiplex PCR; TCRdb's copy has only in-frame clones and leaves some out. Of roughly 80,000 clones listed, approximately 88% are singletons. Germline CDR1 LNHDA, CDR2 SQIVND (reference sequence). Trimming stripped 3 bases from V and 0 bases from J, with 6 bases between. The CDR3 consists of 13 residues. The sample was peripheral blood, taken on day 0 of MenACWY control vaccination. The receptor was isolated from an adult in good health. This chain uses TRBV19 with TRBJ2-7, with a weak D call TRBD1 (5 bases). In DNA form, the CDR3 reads TGTGCCAGTAGTATCAGGGTCTCCTACGAGCAGTACTTC. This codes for CASSIRVSYEQYF.